These 27 T cell receptor beta chains share one sample of origin, sequenced in a study of blood T cell repertoires in COVID-19. The data were produced by immunoSEQ multiplex PCR, yet TCRdb's version contains in-frame clones alone and is incomplete. The sample has hundreds of thousands of clones, 87% seen once; the top ten hold 5.5% to 7%. Sequences were obtained from PBMCs or T cells enriched from blood (not recorded which). These receptors all stem from a woman in her thirties or forties who had recovered from COVID-19.

The chain carries TRBV6-2 or TRBV6-3 and TRBJ2-3; no firm D call. V was cut by 0 bases and J by 4 bases, with 5 bases left in between. The CDR3 sequence is 13 residues long. In germline, CDR1 is MNHEY, CDR2 SVGEGT. CDR3 protein: CASSYSSSDTQYF. CDR3 sequence (DNA): TGTGCCAGCAGTTACTCTTCCTCAGATACGCAGTATTTT.

V gene TRBV28 combines with J gene TRBJ2-5, with TRBD1 matching over 7 bases. The CDR3 totals 13 residues. Germline-derived CDR1 and CDR2 are MDHEN and SYDVKM. Trimming cost V 6 bases and J 5 bases; bases outside gene matches: 6. CDR3: CASRRQGEETQYF. DNA of the CDR3: TGTGCCAGCAGGCGACAGGGTGAGGAGACCCAGTACTTC. Variable domain in full (rest from reference TRBV28 and TRBJ2-5): DVKVTQSSRYLVKRTGEKVFLECVQDMDHENMFWYRQDPGLGLRLIYFSYDVKMKEKGDIPEGYSVSREKKERFSLILESASTNQTSMYLCASRRQGEETQYFGPGTRLLVL.

J is TRBJ2-3 and V is TRBV5-1; 7 nucleotides agree with TRBD1. Germline-derived CDR1 and CDR2 are SGHRS and YFSETQ. Unmatched junction bases numbered 12, after V lost 4 bases and J lost 4 bases. The CDR3 has 16 amino acids. CDR3 DNA sequence: TGCGCCAGCAGCAACGGAGTAGGACAGGCCGCAGATACGCAGTATTTT. It encodes CASSNGVGQAADTQYF.

V usage is TRBV15 and J usage is TRBJ2-7, with D possibly TRBD2 on 5 matching bases. The CDR3 has 14 amino acids. The V gene lost 1 base and the J gene lost 2 bases, with 9 bases spanning the gap. Germline loops: CDR1 LNHNV, CDR2 YYDKDF (reference sequence). The CDR3 bases are TGTGCCACCAGCAGAGTCGGGGAACCCTACGAGCAGTACTTC. Its translation: CATSRVGEPYEQYF. Looking up the rest from reference TRBV15 and TRBJ2-7 gives the full variable domain: DAMVIQNPRYQVTQFGKPVTLSCSQTLNHNVMYWYQQKSSQAPKLLFHYYDKDFNNEADTPDNFQSRRPNTSFCFLDIRSPGLGDTAMYLCATSRVGEPYEQYFGPGTRLTVT.

The chain joins TRBV7-2 to TRBJ1-2; 9 bases match TRBD1. Germline CDR1 and CDR2: SGHTA and FQGNSA. V gave up 5 bases and J gave up 8 bases; unmatched junction bases: 3. CDR3 length: 12 residues. Here the CDR3 reads CASSPTGGGYTF. The CDR3 DNA follows: TGTGCCAGCAGCCCCACAGGGGGCGGCTACACCTTC. The whole variable domain, remainder taken from reference TRBV7-2 and TRBJ1-2, is GAGVSQSPSNKVTEKGKDVELRCDPISGHTALYWYRQSLGQGLEFLIYFQGNSAPDKSGLPSDRFSAERTGGSVSTLTIQRTQQEDSAVYLCASSPTGGGYTFGSGTRLTVV.

The V call is TRBV7-9, the J call TRBJ2-2, with D perhaps matching TRBD1 (7 bases). CDR1 and CDR2 from the germline V gene are SEHNR and FQNEAQ (reference sequence). V was trimmed by 3 bases and J by 7 bases, leaving 21 bases between them. There are 17 residues in the CDR3. The CDR3 DNA sequence: TGTGCCAGCAGCTTTAGCGAGCCGCGGGGACAGCACGGGGAGCTGTTTTTT. Protein product: CASSFSEPRGQHGELFF.

The chain carries TRBV27 and TRBJ2-1, with 8 bases identical to TRBD2. V lost 4 bases, J lost 7 bases, and 6 bases stayed unmatched. CDR1 is MNHEY and CDR2 is SMNVEV in the germline V gene (reference sequence). The CDR3 is made up of 14 amino acids. The CDR3 protein is CASSSSGGRNEQFF. The CDR3 DNA reads TGTGCCAGCAGTTCTAGCGGCGGGAGGAATGAGCAGTTCTTC.

This clone was found once. CDR3 amino acids: CASGSGNYNEQFF. CDR3 bases: TGTGCCAGCGGTAGCGGAAACTACAATGAGCAGTTCTTC. This chain joins TRBV9 and TRBJ2-1; a possible D gene is TRBD2 (6 bases). There are 13 residues in the CDR3. CDR1 and CDR2 from the germline V gene are SGDLS and YYNGEE. V was clipped by 7 bases and J by 3 bases, with 11 bases between them.

V gene TRBV7-2 combines with J gene TRBJ2-1, with a weak D call TRBD2 (7 bases). The CDR3 loop spans 18 amino acids. Germline CDR1 is SGHTA and CDR2 is FQGNSA. Trimming cost V 1 base and J 9 bases, with 25 bases left between them. As DNA, the CDR3 is TGTGCCAGCAGCTTAGATGGCCCGGGACTAATCGGAGGGGGTGAGCAGTTCTTC. This sequence encodes CASSLDGPGLIGGGEQFF.

The chain carries TRBV10-3 and TRBJ1-1; D perhaps matches TRBD1 (6 bases). Germline CDR1 reads ENHRY; CDR2 reads SYGVKD. The CDR3 is 13 amino acids. V was shortened by 10 bases and J by 1 base, with 13 bases between the two germline ends. For the CDR3, the DNA is TGTGCCACCTGCTGGACAGAGAACACTGAAGCTTTCTTT. This gives the protein CATCWTENTEAFF.

The genes are TRBV28 and TRBJ1-2, with D hard to call. From germline, CDR1 is MDHEN and CDR2 SYDVKM. The CDR3 sequence is 12 residues long. V was trimmed by 6 bases and J by 8 bases, leaving 13 bases between them. Here the CDR3 reads CASSPALRGYTF. CDR3 DNA sequence: TGTGCCAGCAGCCCGGCGTTGAGGGGCTACACCTTC.

The chain combines TRBV19 with TRBJ2-7; tentatively, D is TRBD1 (5 bases). V was cut by 4 bases and J by 0 bases, with 13 bases left in between. The CDR3 is 15 amino acids. From germline, CDR1 is LNHDA and CDR2 SQIVND (reference sequence). CDR3 in amino acids: CASSTIGAPSYEQYF. The CDR3 bases are TGTGCCAGTAGTACTATAGGGGCCCCCTCCTACGAGCAGTACTTC.

The V and J genes are TRBV29-1 and TRBJ2-7; TRBD2 aligns across 8 bases. Germline V CDR1 and CDR2: SQVTM, ANQGSEA. The CDR3 runs 13 residues. V lost 5 bases to trimming and J lost 6 bases; unmatched junction nucleotides: 9. CDR3 sequence (DNA): TGCAGCGTTTTGCCGGGAGGGCCAGGCGAGCAGTACTTC. Encoded protein: CSVLPGGPGEQYF.

V is TRBV28 and J is TRBJ1-1; no clear D gene. Germline CDR1 reads MDHEN; CDR2 reads SYDVKM. Trimming shortened V by 3 bases and J by 8 bases, and 10 bases separated the two germline ends. The CDR3 sequence is 12 residues long. Here the CDR3 DNA reads TGTGCCAGCAGTTTTCCGACGGGGGAAGCTTTCTTT. It specifies CASSFPTGEAFF.

This chain links TRBV9 with TRBJ1-6; 7 bases align to TRBD1. V trimming: 2 bases; J trimming: 7 bases; junction bases outside the gene matches: 3. CDR1 and CDR2 (germline): SGDLS, YYNGEE. This CDR3 spans 14 amino acids. In nucleotides, the CDR3 is TGTGCCAGCAGCGTCACAGGGGAGAATTCACCCCTCCACTTT. Translated: CASSVTGENSPLHF.

CDR3 sequence reads: CASSLDYSGGRAAFF. CDR3 DNA: TGTGCCAGCAGCTTAGATTACAGCGGGGGGAGAGCGGCTTTCTTT. The rearrangement joins TRBV7-2 to TRBJ1-1; weak D call: TRBD1 (5 bases). The CDR3 spans 15 residues. Germline lookup yields CDR1 SGHTA and CDR2 FQGNSA. Trimming took off 1 base at V and 11 bases at J, with 20 bases between the two ends.

This rearrangement joins TRBV27 to TRBJ1-4; D not resolved. Germline CDR1 is MNHEY and CDR2 is SMNVEV (reference sequence). V lost 0 bases to trimming and J lost 4 bases, with 12 bases between them. This CDR3 has 16 residues. The CDR3 protein is CASSLSSGRGNEKLFF. DNA of the CDR3: TGTGCCAGCAGTTTATCTTCCGGGCGGGGTAATGAAAAACTGTTTTTT.

The chain joins TRBV21-1 to TRBJ2-1; the table's D call, TRBD2, was not checked against the DNA. TRBV21-1 is described as a pseudogene. The CDR3 spans 19 residues. CDR3 in amino acids: CASSKDRGLAGGTYNEQFF. DNA for the CDR3: TGTGCCAGCAGCAAAGACAGGGGGCTAGCGGGAGGCACCTACAATGAGCAGTTCTTC.

The chain combines TRBV11-3 with TRBJ2-7, with TRBD2 matching 7 bases. The germline CDR1 and CDR2 sequences are SGHNT and YENEEA. This CDR3 comprises 15 residues. Trimming took 7 bases from V and 6 from J; bases not matched to a gene: 15. In nucleotides, the CDR3 is TGTGCCAGCACCCGGTTCGGGCGGGAGATGGGCGAGCAGTACTTC. As protein: CASTRFGREMGEQYF.

Only one count was recorded for this clone. The rearrangement links TRBV19 to TRBJ1-6; 12 nucleotides match TRBD1. This CDR3 has 16 amino acids. The V and J ends lost 5 bases and 7 bases, in that order; junction bases with no gene match: 6. Looked up from germline, CDR1 is LNHDA and CDR2 is SQIVND (reference sequence). The CDR3 region has the DNA TGTGCCAGTAGTCTCCGGGACAGGGGGCAAAATTCACCCCTCCACTTT. Amino acids: CASSLRDRGQNSPLHF.

In nucleotides, the CDR3 is TGCGCCAGCAGCCAAGATCTTATTGTAGCGGGATCCTACAATGAGCAGTTCTTC. As protein: CASSQDLIVAGSYNEQFF. This rearrangement joins TRBV4-3 to TRBJ2-1; 8 bases fit TRBD2. This CDR3 is 18 amino acids long. Germline V gene data show CDR1 as LGHNA and CDR2 as YSLEER. V shed 0 bases and J 1 base; nucleotides not matched to a gene: 8.

The chain combines TRBV6-2 or TRBV6-3 with TRBJ1-1; 7 bases map to TRBD1. This CDR3 is 14 amino acids long. The V gene end was trimmed by 5 bases and the J gene end by 3 bases; junction bases not matched to a gene: 6. In germline, CDR1 is MNHEY, CDR2 SVGEGT. As DNA, the CDR3 is TGTGCCAGCAGTGCGGGACAGAGATACACTGAAGCTTTCTTT. Its protein is CASSAGQRYTEAFF.

The chain combines TRBV30 with TRBJ1-2; D gene ambiguous. The CDR3 runs 14 residues. V was trimmed by 0 bases and J by 5 bases, leaving 13 bases between them. Germline V gene lookup returns CDR1 GTSNPN and CDR2 SVGIG (reference sequence). CDR3 bases: TGTGCCTGGAGTGTACTGAGAGGAGAATATGGCTACACCTTC. It codes for CAWSVLRGEYGYTF.

The rearrangement links TRBV7-9 to TRBJ2-2; D possibly corresponds to TRBD2 (6 bases). Germline V gives CDR1 SEHNR, CDR2 FQNEAQ (reference sequence). This CDR3 contains 16 residues. Deletions cut 5 bases from V and 5 bases from J, with 18 bases between. The CDR3 protein is CASSQAYLADTGELFF. The CDR3 region has the DNA TGTGCCAGCAGCCAGGCCTATTTAGCGGATACCGGGGAGCTGTTTTTT.

V is TRBV3-1 (or the pseudogene TRBV3-2) and J is TRBJ2-3; 7 positions match TRBD2. Germline trimming cut 2 bases from V and 10 bases from J; bases unmatched to any gene: 9. Germline V CDR1 and CDR2: LGHDT, YNNKEL (reference sequence). This CDR3 contains 14 residues. In DNA, the CDR3 is TGTGCCAGCAGCCAATCGGGCTCTGCGGGAGCGCAGTATTTT. This translates into CASSQSGSAGAQYF.

As to this clone: Other DNA sequences in the sample encode the same CDR3. The chain combines TRBV27 with TRBJ2-1; tentatively, D is TRBD2 (5 bases). Trimming left V 5 bases short and J 1 base short, with 6 bases between. Looked up from germline, CDR1 is MNHEY and CDR2 is SMNVEV (reference sequence). The CDR3 loop spans 13 amino acids. CDR3 DNA sequence: TGTGCCAGCAGTAGCGGATCCTACAATGAGCAGTTCTTC. Protein product: CASSSGSYNEQFF.

The chain couples TRBV7-2 to TRBJ2-1; the D is unclear. There are 14 residues in the CDR3. Germline CDR1 reads SGHTA; CDR2 reads FQGNSA. The V end lost 0 bases, the J end lost 5 bases, and 8 bases lay between the germline ends. DNA for the CDR3: TGTGCCAGCAGCTTAGCGAGCATCCACAATGAGCAGTTCTTC. Translation gives CASSLASIHNEQFF.